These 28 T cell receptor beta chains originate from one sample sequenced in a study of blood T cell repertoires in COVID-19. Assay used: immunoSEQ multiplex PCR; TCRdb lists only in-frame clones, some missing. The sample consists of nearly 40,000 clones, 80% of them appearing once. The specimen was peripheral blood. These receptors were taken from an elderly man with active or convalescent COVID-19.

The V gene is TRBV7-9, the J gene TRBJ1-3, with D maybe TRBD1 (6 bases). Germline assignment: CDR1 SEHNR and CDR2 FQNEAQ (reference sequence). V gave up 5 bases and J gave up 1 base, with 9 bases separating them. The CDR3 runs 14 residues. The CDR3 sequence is CASSPQGSGNTIYF. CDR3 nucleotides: TGTGCCAGCAGCCCGCAGGGGTCTGGAAACACCATATATTTT.

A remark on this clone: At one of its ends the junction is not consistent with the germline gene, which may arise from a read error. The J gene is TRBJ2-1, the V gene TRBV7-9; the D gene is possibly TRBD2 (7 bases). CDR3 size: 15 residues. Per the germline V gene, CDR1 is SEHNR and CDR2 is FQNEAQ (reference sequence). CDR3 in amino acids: CATSPGPLKWGGTLF. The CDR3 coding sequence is TGTGCCACCTCCCCAGGGCCATTAAAGTGGGGGGGCACACTCTTC.

In DNA form, the CDR3 reads TGTGCCAGCAGTTCCAGACAGGGTCGGATGAACACTGAAGCTTTCTTT. As protein: CASSSRQGRMNTEAFF. The chain links TRBV6-2 or TRBV6-3 to TRBJ1-1; 7 bases map to TRBD1. The junction had 8 bases not matched to a gene; V was cut back by 4 bases and J by 0 bases. Germline values: CDR1 MNHEY, CDR2 SVGEGT. The CDR3 length is 16 residues.

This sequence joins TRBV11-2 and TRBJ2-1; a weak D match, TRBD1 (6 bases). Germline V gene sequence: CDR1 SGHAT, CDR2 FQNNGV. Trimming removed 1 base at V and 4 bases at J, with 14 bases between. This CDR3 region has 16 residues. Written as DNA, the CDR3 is TGTGCCAGCAGCTTAGCGTCACAGGGCGGGTACAATGAGCAGTTCTTC. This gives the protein CASSLASQGGYNEQFF.

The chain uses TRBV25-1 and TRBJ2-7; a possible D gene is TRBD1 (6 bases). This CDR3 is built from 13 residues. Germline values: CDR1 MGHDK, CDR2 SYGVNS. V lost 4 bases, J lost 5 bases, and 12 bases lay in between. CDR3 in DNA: TGTGCCAGCAGTGGAACAGGGAGCCACGAGCAGTACTTC. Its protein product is CASSGTGSHEQYF.

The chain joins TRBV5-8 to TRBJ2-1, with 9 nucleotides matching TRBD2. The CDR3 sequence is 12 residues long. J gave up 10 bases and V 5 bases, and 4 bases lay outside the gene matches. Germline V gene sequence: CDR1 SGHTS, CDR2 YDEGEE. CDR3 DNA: TGTGCCAGCAGTCGGGGACTAGCAGAGCAGTTCTTC. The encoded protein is CASSRGLAEQFF.

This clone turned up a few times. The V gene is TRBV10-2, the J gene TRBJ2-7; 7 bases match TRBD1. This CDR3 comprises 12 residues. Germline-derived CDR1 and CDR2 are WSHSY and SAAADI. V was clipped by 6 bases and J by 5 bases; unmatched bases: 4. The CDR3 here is CASSPTGDEQYF. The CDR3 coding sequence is TGCGCCAGCAGCCCAACAGGGGACGAGCAGTACTTC.

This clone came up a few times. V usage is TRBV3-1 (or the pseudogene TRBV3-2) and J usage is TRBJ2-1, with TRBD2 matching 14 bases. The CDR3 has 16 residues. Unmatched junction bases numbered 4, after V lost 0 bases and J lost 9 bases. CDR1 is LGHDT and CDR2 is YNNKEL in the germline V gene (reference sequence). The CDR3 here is CASSQEGLAGGSEQFF. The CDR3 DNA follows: TGTGCCAGCAGCCAAGAAGGACTAGCGGGAGGATCTGAGCAGTTCTTC.

The CDR3 loop reads CASSGDNEKLFF. In nucleotides, the CDR3 is TGCGCCAGTTCAGGGGATAATGAAAAACTGTTTTTT. V usage is TRBV5-1 and J usage is TRBJ1-4; tentative D call: TRBD1 (6 bases). The CDR3 covers 12 residues. The germline V gene encodes CDR1 SGHRS and CDR2 YFSETQ. V dropped 8 bases and J dropped 4 bases, with 9 bases sitting between them.

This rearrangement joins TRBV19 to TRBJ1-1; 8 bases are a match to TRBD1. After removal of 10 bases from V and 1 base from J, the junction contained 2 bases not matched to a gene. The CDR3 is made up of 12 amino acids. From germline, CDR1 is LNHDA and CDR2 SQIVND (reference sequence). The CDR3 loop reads CATGQGNTEAFF. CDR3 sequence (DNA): TGTGCCACAGGACAGGGGAACACTGAAGCTTTCTTT. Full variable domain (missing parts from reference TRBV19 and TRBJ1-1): DGGITQSPKYLFRKEGQNVTLSCEQNLNHDAMYWYRQDPGQGLRLIYYSQIVNDFQKGDIAEGYSVSREKKESFPLTVTSAQKNPTAFYLCATGQGNTEAFFGQGTRLTVV.

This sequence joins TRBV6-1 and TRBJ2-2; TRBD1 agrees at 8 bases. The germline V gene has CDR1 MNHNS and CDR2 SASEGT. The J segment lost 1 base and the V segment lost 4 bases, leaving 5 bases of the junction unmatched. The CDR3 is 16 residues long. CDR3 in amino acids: CASSARQGQNTGELFF. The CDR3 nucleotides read TGTGCCAGCAGTGCAAGACAGGGGCAGAACACCGGGGAGCTGTTTTTT.

Here the CDR3 reads CASSQFLLSYNEQFF. DNA of the CDR3: TGTGCCAGCAGCCAATTCCTTCTTTCCTACAATGAGCAGTTCTTC. The chain carries TRBV3-1 (or the pseudogene TRBV3-2) and TRBJ2-1, with unresolved D. The germline V gene has CDR1 LGHDT and CDR2 YNNKEL (reference sequence). The germline V and J ends were trimmed by 2 bases and 1 base, with 9 bases remaining between them. CDR3 length: 15 residues.

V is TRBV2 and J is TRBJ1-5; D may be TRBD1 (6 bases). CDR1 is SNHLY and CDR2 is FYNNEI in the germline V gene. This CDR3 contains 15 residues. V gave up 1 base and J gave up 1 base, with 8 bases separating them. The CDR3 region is CASSEVRGSNQPQHF. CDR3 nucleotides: TGTGCCAGCAGTGAAGTCAGGGGAAGCAATCAGCCCCAGCATTTT.

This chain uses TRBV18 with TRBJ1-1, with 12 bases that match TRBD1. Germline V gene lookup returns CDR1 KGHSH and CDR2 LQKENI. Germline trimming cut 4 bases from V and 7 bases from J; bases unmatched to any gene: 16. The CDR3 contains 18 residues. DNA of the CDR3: TGTGCCAGCTCACTAACTCAACGGGGACAGGGGGCAGGGGGTGAAGCTTTCTTT. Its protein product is CASSLTQRGQGAGGEAFF.

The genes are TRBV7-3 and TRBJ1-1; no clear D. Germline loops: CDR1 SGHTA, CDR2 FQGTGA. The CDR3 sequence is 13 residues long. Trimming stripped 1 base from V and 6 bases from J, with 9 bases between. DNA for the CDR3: TGTGCCAGCAGCTTAAGAGAGAAGTCTGAAGCTTTCTTT. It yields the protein CASSLREKSEAFF.

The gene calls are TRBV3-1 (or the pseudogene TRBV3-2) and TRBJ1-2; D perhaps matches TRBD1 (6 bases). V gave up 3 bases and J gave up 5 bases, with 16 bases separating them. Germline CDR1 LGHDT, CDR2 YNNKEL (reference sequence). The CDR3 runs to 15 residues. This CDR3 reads CASSHVQGIGYGYTF. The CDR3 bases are TGTGCCAGCAGCCATGTACAGGGAATCGGGTATGGCTACACCTTC.

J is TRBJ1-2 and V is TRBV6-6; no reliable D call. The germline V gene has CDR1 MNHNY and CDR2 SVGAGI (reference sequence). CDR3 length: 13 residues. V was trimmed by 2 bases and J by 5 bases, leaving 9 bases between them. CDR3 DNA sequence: TGTGCCAGCAGTTACCTGGACTGGTATGGCTACACCTTC. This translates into CASSYLDWYGYTF.

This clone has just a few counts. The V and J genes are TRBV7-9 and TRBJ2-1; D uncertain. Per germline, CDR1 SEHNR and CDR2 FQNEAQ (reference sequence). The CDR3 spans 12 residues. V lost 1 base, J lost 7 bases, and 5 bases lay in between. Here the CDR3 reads CASSLGVNEQFF. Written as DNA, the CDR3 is TGTGCCAGCAGCTTAGGTGTAAATGAGCAGTTCTTC.

The CDR3 DNA reads TGTGCCAGCAGAATCCTCCCTATCACTGAAGCTTTCTTT. Its protein product is CASRILPITEAFF. The chain employs TRBV28 and TRBJ1-1; D gene unclear. Germline V gene lookup returns CDR1 MDHEN and CDR2 SYDVKM. There are 13 residues in the CDR3. Trimming stripped 6 bases from V and 4 bases from J, with 12 bases between.

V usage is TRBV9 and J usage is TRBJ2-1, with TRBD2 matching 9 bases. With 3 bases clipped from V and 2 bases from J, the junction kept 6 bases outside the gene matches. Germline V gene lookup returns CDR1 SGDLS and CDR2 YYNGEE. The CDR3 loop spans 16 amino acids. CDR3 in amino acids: CASSASGGRAYNEQFF. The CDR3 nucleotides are TGTGCCAGCAGCGCCTCTGGCGGGAGGGCCTACAATGAGCAGTTCTTC.

CDR3 amino acids: CASSLGTGGVEKLFF. CDR3 nucleotide sequence: TGTGCCAGCAGCTTAGGGACAGGGGGCGTTGAAAAACTGTTTTTT. This chain connects TRBV7-9 to TRBJ1-4, with 11 bases aligning to TRBD1. There are 15 residues in the CDR3. Trimming at V came to 1 base and at J to 7 bases, leaving 2 bases not matched to a gene. Germline CDR1 reads SEHNR; CDR2 reads FQNEAQ (reference sequence).

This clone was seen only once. Here the CDR3 DNA reads TGTGCCAGCAGTGAAGCGCTTCGGGGGATAGAAGCTTTCTTT. Its protein product is CASSEALRGIEAFF. The chain carries TRBV2 and TRBJ1-1, with D possibly matching TRBD1 (5 bases). From germline, CDR1 is SNHLY and CDR2 FYNNEI. Trimming left V 0 bases short and J 8 bases short, with 13 bases between. The CDR3 covers 14 residues.

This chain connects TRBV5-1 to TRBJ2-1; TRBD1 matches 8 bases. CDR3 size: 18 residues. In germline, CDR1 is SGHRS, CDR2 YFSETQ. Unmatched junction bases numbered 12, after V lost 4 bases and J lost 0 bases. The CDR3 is CASSRIPTGATSYNEQFF. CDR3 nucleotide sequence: TGCGCCAGCAGCCGGATCCCGACAGGGGCTACCTCCTACAATGAGCAGTTCTTC.

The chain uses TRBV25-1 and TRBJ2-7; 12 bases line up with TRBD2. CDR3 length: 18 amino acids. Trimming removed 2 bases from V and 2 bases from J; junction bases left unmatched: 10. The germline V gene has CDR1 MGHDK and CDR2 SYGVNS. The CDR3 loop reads CASSEGKLAGGSTYEQYF. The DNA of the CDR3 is TGTGCCAGCAGTGAAGGCAAACTAGCGGGAGGTTCAACCTACGAGCAGTACTTC.

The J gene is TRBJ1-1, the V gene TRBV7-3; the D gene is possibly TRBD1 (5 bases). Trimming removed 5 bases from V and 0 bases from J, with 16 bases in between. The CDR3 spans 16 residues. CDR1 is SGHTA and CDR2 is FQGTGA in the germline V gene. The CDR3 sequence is CASSTSSAGLNTEAFF. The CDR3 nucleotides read TGTGCCAGCAGCACCTCGTCCGCAGGGTTGAACACTGAAGCTTTCTTT.

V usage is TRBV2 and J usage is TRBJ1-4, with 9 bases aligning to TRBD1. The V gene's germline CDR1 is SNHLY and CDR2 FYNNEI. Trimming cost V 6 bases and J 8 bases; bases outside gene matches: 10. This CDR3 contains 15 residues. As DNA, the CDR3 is TGTGCCAGCAGATCGAGACAGGGGGGCGACGAAAAACTGTTTTTT. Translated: CASRSRQGGDEKLFF.

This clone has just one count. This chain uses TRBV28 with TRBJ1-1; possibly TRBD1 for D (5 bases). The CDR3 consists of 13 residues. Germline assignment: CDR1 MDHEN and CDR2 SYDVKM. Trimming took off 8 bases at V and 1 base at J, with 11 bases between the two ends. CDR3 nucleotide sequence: TGTGCCAGCTGCCAGGGAGGGAACACTGAAGCTTTCTTT. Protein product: CASCQGGNTEAFF. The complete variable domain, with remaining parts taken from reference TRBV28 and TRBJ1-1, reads DVKVTQSSRYLVKRTGEKVFLECVQDMDHENMFWYRQDPGLGLRLIYFSYDVKMKEKGDIPEGYSVSREKKERFSLILESASTNQTSMYLCASCQGGNTEAFFGQGTRLTVV.

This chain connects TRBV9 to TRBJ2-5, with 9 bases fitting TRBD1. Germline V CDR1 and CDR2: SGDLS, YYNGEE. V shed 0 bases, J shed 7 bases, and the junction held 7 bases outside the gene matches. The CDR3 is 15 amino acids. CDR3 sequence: CASSVDMRQGGTQYF. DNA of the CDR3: TGTGCCAGCAGCGTAGATATGAGACAGGGGGGGACCCAGTACTTC.